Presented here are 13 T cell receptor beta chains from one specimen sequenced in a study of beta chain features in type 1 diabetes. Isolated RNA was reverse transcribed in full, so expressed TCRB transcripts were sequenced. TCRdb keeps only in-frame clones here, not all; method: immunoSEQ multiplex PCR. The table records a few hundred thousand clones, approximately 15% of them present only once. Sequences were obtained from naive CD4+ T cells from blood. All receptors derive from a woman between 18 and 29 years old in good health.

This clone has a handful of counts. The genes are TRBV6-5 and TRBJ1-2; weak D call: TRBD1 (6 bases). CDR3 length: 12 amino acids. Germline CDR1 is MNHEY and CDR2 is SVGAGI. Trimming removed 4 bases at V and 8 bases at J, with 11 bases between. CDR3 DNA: TGTGCCAGCAGTTCGGACAGACGGGGCTACACCTTC. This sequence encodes CASSSDRRGYTF.

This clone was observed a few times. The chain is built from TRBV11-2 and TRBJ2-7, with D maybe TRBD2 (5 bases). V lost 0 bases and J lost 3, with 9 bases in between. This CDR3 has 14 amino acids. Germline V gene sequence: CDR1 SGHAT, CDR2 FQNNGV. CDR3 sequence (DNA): TGTGCCAGCAGCTTAGATCGGGGTCACTACGAGCAGTACTTC. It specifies CASSLDRGHYEQYF.

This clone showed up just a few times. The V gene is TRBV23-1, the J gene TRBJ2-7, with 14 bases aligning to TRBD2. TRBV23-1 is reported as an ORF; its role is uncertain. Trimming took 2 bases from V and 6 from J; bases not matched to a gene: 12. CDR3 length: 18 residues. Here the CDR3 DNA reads TGCGCCAGCAGTCAACCGGGACTAGCGGGAGCAAGGGCGTCCGAGCAGTACTTC. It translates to CASSQPGLAGARASEQYF.

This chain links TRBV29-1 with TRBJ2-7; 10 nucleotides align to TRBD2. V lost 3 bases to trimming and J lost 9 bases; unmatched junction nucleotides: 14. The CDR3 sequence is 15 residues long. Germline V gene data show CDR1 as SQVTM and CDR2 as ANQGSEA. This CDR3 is CSVDQGASGSRVQYF. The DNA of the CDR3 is TGCAGCGTTGATCAAGGGGCTAGCGGGAGTCGGGTGCAGTACTTC.

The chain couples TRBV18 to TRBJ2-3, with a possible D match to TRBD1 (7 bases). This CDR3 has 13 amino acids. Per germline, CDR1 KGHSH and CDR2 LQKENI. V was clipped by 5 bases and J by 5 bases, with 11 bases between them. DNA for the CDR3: TGTGCCAGCTCATCCAGGGGGGAAGATACGCAGTATTTT. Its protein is CASSSRGEDTQYF. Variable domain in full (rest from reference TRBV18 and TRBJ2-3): NAGVMQNPRHLVRRRGQEARLRCSPMKGHSHVYWYRQLPEEGLKFMVYLQKENIIDESGMPKERFSAEFPKEGPSILRIQQVVRGDSAAYFCASSSRGEDTQYFGPGTRLTVL.

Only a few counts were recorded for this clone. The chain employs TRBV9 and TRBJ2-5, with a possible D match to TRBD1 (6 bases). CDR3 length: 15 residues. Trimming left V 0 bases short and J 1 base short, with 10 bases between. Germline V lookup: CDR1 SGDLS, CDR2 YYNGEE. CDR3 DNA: TGTGCCAGCAGCGTAGCAGGGGAGCTCCAAGAGACCCAGTACTTC. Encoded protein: CASSVAGELQETQYF.

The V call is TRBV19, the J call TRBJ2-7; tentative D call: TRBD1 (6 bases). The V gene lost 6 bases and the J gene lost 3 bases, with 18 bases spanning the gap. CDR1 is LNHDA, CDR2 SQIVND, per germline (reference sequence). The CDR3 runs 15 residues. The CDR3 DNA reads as TGTGCCAGTAGCCCCTCAGGGGCAGGGAACTACGAGCAGTACTTC. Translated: CASSPSGAGNYEQYF.

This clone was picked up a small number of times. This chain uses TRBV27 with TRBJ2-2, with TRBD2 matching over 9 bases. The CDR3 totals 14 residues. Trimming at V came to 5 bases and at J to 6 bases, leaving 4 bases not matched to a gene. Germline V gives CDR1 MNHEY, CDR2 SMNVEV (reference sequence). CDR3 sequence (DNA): TGTGCCAGCAGTCCTAGCGGGATATCCGGGGAGCTGTTTTTT. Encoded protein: CASSPSGISGELFF.

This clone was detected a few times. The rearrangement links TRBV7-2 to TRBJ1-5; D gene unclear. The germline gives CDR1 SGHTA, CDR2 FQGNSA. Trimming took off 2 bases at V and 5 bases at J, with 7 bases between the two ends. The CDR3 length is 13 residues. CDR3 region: CASSLRRDQPQHF. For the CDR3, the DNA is TGTGCCAGCAGCTTAAGGAGGGATCAGCCCCAGCATTTT. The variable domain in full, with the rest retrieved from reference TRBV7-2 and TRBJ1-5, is GAGVSQSPSNKVTEKGKDVELRCDPISGHTALYWYRQSLGQGLEFLIYFQGNSAPDKSGLPSDRFSAERTGGSVSTLTIQRTQQEDSAVYLCASSLRRDQPQHFGDGTRLSIL.

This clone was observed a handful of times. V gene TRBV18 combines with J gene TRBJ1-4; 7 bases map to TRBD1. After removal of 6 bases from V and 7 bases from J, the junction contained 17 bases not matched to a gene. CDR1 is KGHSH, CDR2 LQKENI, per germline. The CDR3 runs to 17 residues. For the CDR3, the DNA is TGTGCCAGCTCCCTTCCTCCCTACAGGGGTCAGAGTGAAAAACTGTTTTTT. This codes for CASSLPPYRGQSEKLFF.

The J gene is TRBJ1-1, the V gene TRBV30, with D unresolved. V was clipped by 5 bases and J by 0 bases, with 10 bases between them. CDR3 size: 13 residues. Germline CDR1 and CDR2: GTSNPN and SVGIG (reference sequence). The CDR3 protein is CAWAAQMNTEAFF. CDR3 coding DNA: TGTGCCTGGGCAGCACAGATGAACACTGAAGCTTTCTTT.

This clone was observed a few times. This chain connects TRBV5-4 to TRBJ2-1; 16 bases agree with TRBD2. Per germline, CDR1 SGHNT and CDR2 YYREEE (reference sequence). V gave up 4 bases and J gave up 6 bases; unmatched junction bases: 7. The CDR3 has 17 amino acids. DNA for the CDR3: TGTGCCAGCAGCCAGGGACTAGCGGGAGGGCCCTTCAATGAGCAGTTCTTC. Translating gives CASSQGLAGGPFNEQFF.

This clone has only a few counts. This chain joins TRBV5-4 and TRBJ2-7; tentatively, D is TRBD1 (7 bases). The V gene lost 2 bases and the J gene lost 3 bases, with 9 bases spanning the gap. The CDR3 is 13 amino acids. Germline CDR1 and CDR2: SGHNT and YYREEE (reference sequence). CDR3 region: CASSFQGGYEQYF. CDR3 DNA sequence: TGTGCCAGCAGCTTCCAGGGGGGCTACGAGCAGTACTTC.